Listed below are T cell receptor beta chains from one sample, sequenced in a study of control samples from healthy donors and cancer patients. Produced via immunoSEQ multiplex PCR; TCRdb's table is partial and in-frame only. Found here are 200,000 or so clones, around 94% of them singletons; the top ten hold about 1.6%. The sequenced sample consisted of blood. These receptors were collected from a man aged 50-59 years in good health. The CDR3 runs from the conserved cysteine through the conserved F or W. D genes are given only for firm matches.

TRBV5-1	TRBJ1-1	14	TRBD1	TGCGCCAGCAGACCGGGACAGCTGAACACTGAAGCTTTCTTT	CASRPGQLNTEAFF
TRBV18	TRBJ1-2	12	-	TGTGCCAGCCTAGACAGCTCCTATGGCTACACCTTC	CASLDSSYGYTF
TRBV3-1/TRBV3-2	TRBJ2-1	14	TRBD2	TGTGCCAGCAGCCAGCTAGCGGGGAACAGTGAGCAGTTCTTC	CASSQLAGNSEQFF
TRBV9	TRBJ1-5	15	TRBD1	TGTGCCAGCAGCGGGACAGGCCATAGCAATCAGCCCCAGCATTTT	CASSGTGHSNQPQHF
TRBV5-1	TRBJ1-4	14	-	TGCGCCAGCAGCTCCCCCGGGGATAATGAAAAACTGTTTTTT	CASSSPGDNEKLFF
TRBV7-2	TRBJ1-4	14	TRBD1	TGTGCCAGCAGCCAGGGGGGGAAGGGCGAAAAACTGTTTTTT	CASSQGGKGEKLFF
TRBV6-5	TRBJ2-2	15	-	TGTGCCAGCAGTTACTCGACTCAGGGAGTCGGGGAGCTGTTTTTT	CASSYSTQGVGELFF
TRBV5-1	TRBJ2-5	15	TRBD1	TGCGCCAGCAGCTTGGAAGAGGGGGCTCGAGAGACCCAGTACTTC	CASSLEEGARETQYF
TRBV5-1	TRBJ1-4	15	-	TGCGCCAGCAGCTTACTCAGCGGGACACCAGAAAAACTGTTTTTT	CASSLLSGTPEKLFF
TRBV12-3/TRBV12-4	TRBJ1-2	13	-	TGTGCCAGCAGTATAACGGCCAACTATGGCTACACCTTC	CASSITANYGYTF
TRBV5-1	TRBJ2-5	14	-	TGCGCCAGCAGCTTGGGAGGGAACCAAGAGACCCAGTACTTC	CASSLGGNQETQYF
TRBV6-6	TRBJ1-5	16	-	TGTGCCAGCAGCTTACTAGCGGGGGAAACTAATCAGCCCCAGCATTTT	CASSLLAGETNQPQHF
TRBV9	TRBJ1-2	15	-	TGTGCCAGCAGCGTAGGCCCGGGGAATAACTATGGCTACACCTTC	CASSVGPGNNYGYTF
TRBV5-1	TRBJ2-1	14	-	TGCGCCAGCAGCTTGGACATAACCTACAATGAGCAGTTCTTC	CASSLDITYNEQFF
TRBV14	TRBJ1-1	15	-	TGTGCCAGCAGCCAAGCGACAGCGCGAAACACTGAAGCTTTCTTT	CASSQATARNTEAFF
TRBV5-1	TRBJ2-5	13	TRBD2	TGCGCCAGCAGCTTCGGGGGGGCCGAGACCCAGTACTTC	CASSFGGAETQYF
TRBV27	TRBJ1-1	16	-	TGTGCCAGCAGAAGATATCCAGACGGATGGAACACTGAAGCTTTCTTT	CASRRYPDGWNTEAFF
TRBV7-2	TRBJ1-1	16	TRBD1	TGTGCCAGCAGCTTAGCCAGGGGGCACCCGAACACTGAAGCTTTCTTT	CASSLARGHPNTEAFF
TRBV19	TRBJ1-5	16	-	TGTGCCAGTAGTCCGCCCCTCGGATCTTATTACCAGCCCCAGCATTTT	CASSPPLGSYYQPQHF
TRBV5-1	TRBJ2-5	14	TRBD2	TGCGCCACCCACCGGGGGGATGTTGGAGAGACCCAGTACTTC	CATHRGDVGETQYF
TRBV9	TRBJ2-5	16	-	TGTGCCAGCAGCGCTATGCCGGGATCCCGGGGAGAGACCCAGTACTTC	CASSAMPGSRGETQYF
TRBV11-1	TRBJ2-7	14	TRBD1	TGTGCCAGCAGCCCGCGGGCAGGGGGCCACGAGCAGTACTTC	CASSPRAGGHEQYF
TRBV9	TRBJ2-5	15	TRBD1	TGTGCCAGCAGCGCGGGGACAGGGGGGTGGGAGACCCAGTACTTC	CASSAGTGGWETQYF
TRBV5-1	TRBJ2-2	15	-	TGCGCCAGCAGCTTGGGTCGAGTAAACACCGGGGAGCTGTTTTTT	CASSLGRVNTGELFF